Listed below are T cell receptor beta chains from one sample, sequenced in a study of blood T cell repertoires in COVID-19. The table came from immunoSEQ multiplex PCR; TCRdb's copy has only in-frame clones and leaves some out. Of some 250,000 clones listed, around 92% were seen once; the top ten hold around 3.7%. Sequenced input: PBMCs or T cells enriched from blood (not recorded which). The receptor source for this set is a woman aged 25 to 39 with acute COVID-19. CDR3s include the opening cysteine and the closing phenylalanine or tryptophan. A D gene is named only where the DNA matches it firmly. Clone size, where shown, is once, few, many, or a class for clones that have expanded.

v_gene	abundance	d_gene	j_gene	CDR3aa	CDR3nt
TRBV6-5	NA	NA	TRBJ1-2	CASSYSVGAHYGYTF	TGTGCCAGCAGTTACTCCGTCGGAGCCCACTATGGCTACACCTTC
TRBV7-9	NA	TRBD1	TRBJ1-5	CASSLTDRDKGQPQHF	TGTGCCAGCAGCTTAACAGACAGGGACAAAGGTCAGCCCCAGCATTTT
TRBV28	NA	NA	TRBJ2-5	CASTLWTQGVQETQYF	TGTGCCAGCACCCTATGGACACAGGGAGTACAAGAGACCCAGTACTTC
TRBV7-2	NA	NA	TRBJ1-5	CASSLGTFGSNQPQHF	TGTGCCAGCAGCTTAGGGACTTTTGGCAGCAATCAGCCCCAGCATTTT
TRBV30	NA	NA	TRBJ1-1	CAWSVLDTEAFF	TGTGCCTGGAGTGTTTTAGACACTGAAGCTTTCTTT
TRBV10-2	NA	NA	TRBJ1-3	CASSDGGDGNTIYF	TGCGCCAGCAGTGACGGGGGAGATGGAAACACCATATATTTT
TRBV6-5	NA	NA	TRBJ1-1	CASSLVENTEAFF	TGTGCCAGCAGTTTGGTAGAGAACACTGAAGCTTTCTTT
TRBV27	few	TRBD1	TRBJ1-3	CASSLSNGQGAGNTIYF	TGTGCCAGCAGTTTATCGAACGGACAGGGGGCTGGAAACACCATATATTTT
TRBV28	few	NA	TRBJ2-7	CASSLPGVVTYEQYF	TGTGCCAGCAGTTTACCGGGGGTGGTTACCTACGAGCAGTACTTC
TRBV12-3/TRBV12-4	NA	NA	TRBJ1-5	CASSPWADQPQHF	TGTGCCAGCTCCCCCTGGGCCGATCAGCCCCAGCATTTT
TRBV18	NA	NA	TRBJ1-6	CASSPRVDSYSPLHF	TGTGCCAGCTCACCAAGGGTGGACAGCTATTCACCCCTCCACTTT
TRBV28	few	TRBD2	TRBJ2-1	CASSLGRGGYNEQFF	TGTGCCAGCAGTTTAGGTCGGGGGGGGTACAATGAGCAGTTCTTC
TRBV5-4	few	NA	TRBJ1-2	CASSLDRVSNYGYTF	TGTGCCAGCAGCTTGGATCGGGTATCTAACTATGGCTACACCTTC
TRBV19	NA	NA	TRBJ1-6	CASHFREPNSPLHF	TGTGCCAGCCATTTCCGAGAGCCGAATTCACCCCTCCACTTT
TRBV19	NA	NA	TRBJ1-1	CASSISGGAFF	TGTGCCAGTAGTATATCGGGGGGTGCTTTCTTT
TRBV6-2/TRBV6-3	NA	NA	TRBJ1-2	CASSYSRQGDYGYTF	TGTGCCAGCAGTTACTCTCGGCAGGGTGACTATGGCTACACCTTC
TRBV3-1/TRBV3-2	NA	TRBD1	TRBJ1-1	CASSLTGSINTEAFF	TGTGCCAGCAGCCTGACAGGGTCGATTAACACTGAAGCTTTCTTT
TRBV7-9	few	NA	TRBJ2-7	CASSFGSGYEQYF	TGTGCCAGCAGCTTTGGCAGCGGCTACGAGCAGTACTTC
TRBV7-2	NA	NA	TRBJ2-7	CASSLGGGAYEQYF	TGTGCCAGCAGCTTGGGAGGAGGGGCCTACGAGCAGTACTTC
TRBV11-2	NA	TRBD1	TRBJ1-1	CASSLGTGDRSGGAFF	TGTGCCAGCAGCTTAGGGACAGGAGACCGTTCGGGGGGGGCTTTCTTT
TRBV28	NA	NA	TRBJ2-3	CASKLGLSTDTQYF	TGTGCCAGCAAATTGGGGCTTAGCACAGATACGCAGTATTTT
TRBV6-2/TRBV6-3	NA	NA	TRBJ1-5	CASSPDSLHQPQHF	TGTGCCAGCAGCCCCGACAGTCTACATCAGCCCCAGCATTTT
TRBV11-2	NA	NA	TRBJ2-7	CASSFPGTYEQYF	TGTGCCAGCAGCTTCCCCGGGACCTACGAGCAGTACTTC
TRBV6-5	NA	TRBD1	TRBJ1-2	CASSGQVVGGYTF	TGTGCCAGCAGCGGACAGGTAGTGGGCGGCTACACCTTC
TRBV2	NA	NA	TRBJ1-5	CASTQGESYNQPQHF	TGTGCCAGCACACAGGGTGAAAGTTACAATCAGCCCCAGCATTTT
TRBV7-9	NA	NA	TRBJ2-6	CASSFVVGSSSGANVLTF	TGTGCCAGCAGCTTCGTGGTCGGGTCAAGCTCTGGGGCCAACGTCCTGACTTTC
TRBV6-5	NA	NA	TRBJ1-6	CASTGRSYNSPLHF	TGTGCCAGCACGGGAAGGTCCTATAATTCACCCCTCCACTTT
TRBV3-1/TRBV3-2	NA	NA	TRBJ1-4	CASSQHGGNEKLFF	TGTGCCAGCAGCCAACATGGGGGGAATGAAAAACTGTTTTTT
TRBV30	NA	NA	TRBJ2-7	CAWSGGRGAYF	TGTGCCTGGAGTGGGGGCCGAGGAGCGTACTTC
TRBV5-1	NA	TRBD2	TRBJ2-5	CASSLEASGEQETQYF	TGCGCCAGCAGCTTGGAGGCTAGCGGGGAGCAAGAGACCCAGTACTTC
TRBV6-1	NA	NA	TRBJ2-7	CASSEYSSSSYEQYF	TGTGCCAGCAGTGAGTACAGTTCAAGCTCCTACGAGCAGTACTTC
TRBV19	many	NA	TRBJ2-1	CAVREAHNEQFF	TGTGCCGTGAGGGAGGCACACAATGAGCAGTTCTTC
TRBV4-3	NA	NA	TRBJ1-2	CASSQDSASNYGYTF	TGCGCCAGCAGCCAAGACAGTGCCTCTAACTATGGCTACACCTTC
TRBV30	NA	NA	TRBJ1-1	CAWRRVAIGNTEAFF	TGTGCCTGGAGGAGGGTCGCCATCGGGAACACTGAAGCTTTCTTT
TRBV7-2	NA	NA	TRBJ1-2	CASSEYQGSGYTF	TGTGCCAGCAGCGAGTACCAGGGTTCTGGCTACACCTTC
TRBV19	NA	TRBD1	TRBJ1-2	CASSMGQVRNHYTF	TGTGCCAGTAGTATGGGACAGGTCAGGAACCACTACACCTTC
TRBV18	NA	NA	TRBJ1-1	CASSPGGAEAFF	TGTGCCAGCTCACCGGGAGGGGCTGAAGCTTTCTTT